Below, one TCR beta chain is given with its context. MiXCR, run by TCRdb on the RT-PCR reads, gives a single entry per CDR3 protein. The table has 710,000 or so distinct CDR3 sequences, 15% to 17% seen once. This sample is drawn from a study of response to subunit inactivated influenza vaccine. V was cut by 6 bases and J by 0 bases, with 9 bases left in between. CDR1 MNHNS and CDR2 SASEGT come from the germline V gene. This CDR3 comprises 14 residues. The sequenced sample was PBMCs from blood, obtained about 13 days after vaccination. The origin of this receptor is a man aged 45-65 years who received an inactivated influenza vaccine. The genes are TRBV6-1 and TRBJ2-4; a weak D match, TRBD2 (5 bases). CDR3 coding DNA: TGTGCCAGCAGCCCGGCGGGAGCCAAAAACATTCAGTACTTC. It encodes CASSPAGAKNIQYF.